The clone carrying this T cell receptor beta chain was seen a single time. Under the authors' procedure: Amplification with reference gene primers provided the estimates of nucleated cell counts. TCRdb keeps only in-frame clones here, not all; method: immunoSEQ multiplex PCR. D and trimming were read from the DNA, whereas the V and J calls and clone size are those reported in that table. The table includes 45,000 to 50,000 clones, roughly 80% detected once. The data originate from a study of blood T cell repertoires in COVID-19. Whole-study context: Acute and convalescent COVID-19 samples came from the United States, Italy and Spain. Sample material is recorded as cDNA or gDNA derived from T cells, B-cell-depleted T cells, or PBMCs.

This CDR3 comprises 15 residues. Trimming took off 0 bases at V and 4 bases at J, with 12 bases between the two ends. In germline, CDR1 is SGHRS, CDR2 YFSETQ. The chain carries TRBV5-1 and TRBJ2-3; possible D gene TRBD2, 6 bases. This clonotype was obtained from a man aged 35-49 years with acute or convalescent COVID-19. Sequenced sample: peripheral blood. CDR3 sequence: CASSLDGGVPDTQYF. The CDR3 DNA is TGCGCCAGCAGCTTGGATGGAGGGGTCCCAGATACGCAGTATTTT.